The clone carrying this T cell receptor (beta chain) was observed a handful of times. The antigen remains undetermined. Germline V gene sequence: CDR1 SGHRS, CDR2 YFSETQ. The CDR3 runs 14 residues. With V trimmed by 5 bases and J by 4 bases, 7 bases remained unmatched. Alongside a J-beta primer mix, a sample-barcoded 5' primer served in a second PCR lasting 7 to 11 cycles. TCRdb used MiXCR to reprocess the 5' RACE reads, holding one entry per CDR3 protein. Here the sample spans 1.4 million to 1.5 million distinct CDR3 sequences, around two fifths being singletons. No fewer than 6 micrograms of total RNA were isolated from every sample. This record comes from a study of blood T cells in healthy people across ages. Study-wide points: Greater diversity and more naive CD4+ cells were seen in long-lived donors than in aged donors.

This chain links TRBV5-1 with TRBJ2-3; 7 bases agree with TRBD2. The sample comprised blood. This clonotype was obtained from a woman between 18 and 29 years old in good health. CDR3 amino acids: CASRATAGADTQYF. CDR3 nucleotides: TGCGCCAGCAGGGCTACGGCGGGGGCAGATACGCAGTATTTT.